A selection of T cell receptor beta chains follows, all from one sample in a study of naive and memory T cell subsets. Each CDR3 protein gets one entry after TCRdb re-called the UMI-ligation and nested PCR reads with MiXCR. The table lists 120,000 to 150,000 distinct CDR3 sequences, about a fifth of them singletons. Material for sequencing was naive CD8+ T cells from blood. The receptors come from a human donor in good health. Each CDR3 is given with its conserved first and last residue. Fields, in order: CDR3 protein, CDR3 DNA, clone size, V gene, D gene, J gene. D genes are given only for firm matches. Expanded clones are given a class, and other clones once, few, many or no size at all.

CDR3aa: CASSFERIYEQYF
CDR3nt: TGTGCCAGCAGTTTTGAACGGATCTACGAGCAGTACTTC
abundance: .
v_gene: TRBV12-3/TRBV12-4
d_gene: .
j_gene: TRBJ2-7

CDR3aa: CASSQVSYEQYF
CDR3nt: TGTGCCAGCAGCCAAGTGAGCTACGAGCAGTACTTC
abundance: .
v_gene: TRBV7-9
d_gene: .
j_gene: TRBJ2-7

CDR3aa: CASSLSLAAYNEQFF
CDR3nt: TGTGCCAGCAGCTTATCACTAGCCGCCTACAATGAGCAGTTCTTC
abundance: .
v_gene: TRBV7-9
d_gene: .
j_gene: TRBJ2-1

CDR3aa: CASSPGVLAASEAFF
CDR3nt: TGTGCCAGCAGTCCAGGTGTTTTGGCGGCTTCTGAAGCTTTCTTT
abundance: few
v_gene: TRBV6-2/TRBV6-3
d_gene: .
j_gene: TRBJ1-1

CDR3aa: CASSLVSAGGHNEQFF
CDR3nt: TGTGCCAGCAGCTTAGTTTCTGCGGGAGGTCACAATGAGCAGTTCTTC
abundance: few
v_gene: TRBV7-8
d_gene: TRBD2
j_gene: TRBJ2-1

CDR3aa: CASSPFSNQPQHF
CDR3nt: TGTGCCAGCAGCCCATTTAGCAATCAGCCCCAGCATTTT
abundance: .
v_gene: TRBV12-3/TRBV12-4
d_gene: .
j_gene: TRBJ1-5

CDR3aa: CASSQDPSGDPYEQYF
CDR3nt: TGCGCCAGCAGCCAAGATCCGAGTGGGGACCCCTACGAGCAGTACTTC
abundance: few
v_gene: TRBV4-1
d_gene: .
j_gene: TRBJ2-7

CDR3aa: CASSPREGMNTEAFF
CDR3nt: TGTGCCAGCAGTCCCCGGGAGGGCATGAACACTGAAGCTTTCTTT
abundance: .
v_gene: TRBV6-1
d_gene: .
j_gene: TRBJ1-1

CDR3aa: CASSLRGRNEKLFF
CDR3nt: TGTGCCAGCAGTTTACGAGGCCGGAATGAAAAACTGTTTTTT
abundance: few
v_gene: TRBV28
d_gene: .
j_gene: TRBJ1-4

CDR3aa: CASSQESAGGPGELFF
CDR3nt: TGCGCCAGCAGCCAAGAGTCAGCGGGAGGTCCCGGGGAGCTGTTTTTT
abundance: few
v_gene: TRBV4-3
d_gene: TRBD2
j_gene: TRBJ2-2

CDR3aa: CASSHRDRGVNTEAFF
CDR3nt: TGTGCCAGCAGCCACCGGGACAGGGGGGTCAACACTGAAGCTTTCTTT
abundance: few
v_gene: TRBV3-1
d_gene: TRBD1
j_gene: TRBJ1-1

CDR3aa: CATSKIGTGWGNQPQHF
CDR3nt: TGTGCCACCAGCAAAATCGGGACAGGGTGGGGCAATCAGCCCCAGCATTTT
abundance: .
v_gene: TRBV15
d_gene: TRBD1
j_gene: TRBJ1-5

CDR3aa: CSGVSDTDDYGYTF
CDR3nt: TGCAGTGGGGTCAGCGACACAGATGACTATGGCTACACCTTC
abundance: .
v_gene: TRBV20-1
d_gene: .
j_gene: TRBJ1-2

CDR3aa: CASSSKRTGSYEQYF
CDR3nt: TGTGCCAGCAGCTCAAAAAGGACGGGTTCCTACGAGCAGTACTTC
abundance: .
v_gene: TRBV7-8
d_gene: .
j_gene: TRBJ2-7

CDR3aa: CASKSRVTEAFF
CDR3nt: TGTGCCAGCAAGAGCCGGGTCACTGAAGCTTTCTTT
abundance: .
v_gene: TRBV25-1
d_gene: .
j_gene: TRBJ1-1

CDR3aa: CARVTLSGQFF
CDR3nt: TGTGCCAGGGTCACGCTCAGCGGGCAGTTCTTC
abundance: .
v_gene: TRBV21-1
d_gene: .
j_gene: TRBJ2-1

CDR3aa: CSASGTIYNEQFF
CDR3nt: TGCAGTGCGTCCGGGACTATCTACAATGAGCAGTTCTTC
abundance: .
v_gene: TRBV20-1
d_gene: TRBD2
j_gene: TRBJ2-1

CDR3aa: CASSSPGLRPYEQYF
CDR3nt: TGTGCCAGCAGCTCCCCCGGACTCCGGCCGTACGAGCAGTACTTC
abundance: few
v_gene: TRBV7-9
d_gene: .
j_gene: TRBJ2-7

CDR3aa: CAISERLDFLSTDTQYF
CDR3nt: TGTGCCATCAGTGAGCGACTAGATTTTTTGAGTACAGATACGCAGTATTTT
abundance: once
v_gene: TRBV10-3
d_gene: .
j_gene: TRBJ2-3

CDR3aa: CSVGTGRYNEQFF
CDR3nt: TGCAGCGTGGGAACGGGGCGGTACAATGAGCAGTTCTTC
abundance: .
v_gene: TRBV29-1
d_gene: .
j_gene: TRBJ2-1

CDR3aa: CASSPGSVEQYF
CDR3nt: TGTGCCAGCAGCCCAGGGTCTGTTGAGCAGTACTTC
abundance: few
v_gene: TRBV14
d_gene: .
j_gene: TRBJ2-7

CDR3aa: CASSSDSSRRYEQYF
CDR3nt: TGTGCCAGCAGTTCGGACAGCTCCCGTCGATACGAGCAGTACTTC
abundance: few
v_gene: TRBV12-3/TRBV12-4
d_gene: .
j_gene: TRBJ2-7

CDR3aa: CASTMGPNTEAFF
CDR3nt: TGTGCCAGCACCATGGGGCCGAACACTGAAGCTTTCTTT
abundance: .
v_gene: TRBV12-3/TRBV12-4
d_gene: .
j_gene: TRBJ1-1

CDR3aa: CASTWDRAYEQYF
CDR3nt: TGTGCCAGCACTTGGGACAGGGCCTACGAGCAGTACTTC
abundance: .
v_gene: TRBV2
d_gene: TRBD1
j_gene: TRBJ2-7

CDR3aa: CASSLGGLEAFF
CDR3nt: TGTGCCAGCAGCTTAGGGGGCCTTGAAGCTTTCTTT
abundance: .
v_gene: TRBV11-3
d_gene: .
j_gene: TRBJ1-1

CDR3aa: CASSYSGSRDTQYF
CDR3nt: TGTGCCAGCAGTTACTCAGGTAGCCGGGATACGCAGTATTTT
abundance: few
v_gene: TRBV6-5
d_gene: .
j_gene: TRBJ2-3

CDR3aa: CASSLGQLSGANVLTF
CDR3nt: TGTGCCAGCAGCTTAGGTCAGCTCTCTGGGGCCAACGTCCTGACTTTC
abundance: few
v_gene: TRBV7-6
d_gene: .
j_gene: TRBJ2-6

CDR3aa: CASSFETGSYYGYTF
CDR3nt: TGTGCCAGCAGTTTTGAGACAGGGTCATACTATGGCTACACCTTC
abundance: few
v_gene: TRBV28
d_gene: TRBD1
j_gene: TRBJ1-2

CDR3aa: CASRTGEYSNQPQHF
CDR3nt: TGTGCCAGCAGGACAGGGGAGTATAGCAATCAGCCCCAGCATTTT
abundance: few
v_gene: TRBV28
d_gene: TRBD1
j_gene: TRBJ1-5

CDR3aa: CASSLVTGDVTTEAFF
CDR3nt: TGCGCCAGCAGCTTGGTAACAGGGGATGTGACCACTGAAGCTTTCTTT
abundance: .
v_gene: TRBV5-1
d_gene: TRBD1
j_gene: TRBJ1-1

CDR3aa: CASTLGPGSGYTF
CDR3nt: TGTGCCAGCACCCTGGGGCCGGGGAGCGGCTACACCTTC
abundance: .
v_gene: TRBV27
d_gene: .
j_gene: TRBJ1-2

CDR3aa: CASSYGSRSGELFF
CDR3nt: TGTGCCAGCAGTTACGGCTCTAGATCCGGGGAGCTGTTTTTT
abundance: few
v_gene: TRBV6-5
d_gene: .
j_gene: TRBJ2-2

CDR3aa: CASSFGLVEQFF
CDR3nt: TGTGCCAGCAGCTTCGGACTGGTGGAGCAGTTCTTC
abundance: few
v_gene: TRBV7-9
d_gene: .
j_gene: TRBJ2-1

CDR3aa: CASSQVGPVNEQFF
CDR3nt: TGCGCCAGCAGCCAAGTAGGACCGGTGAATGAGCAGTTCTTC
abundance: many
v_gene: TRBV4-3
d_gene: .
j_gene: TRBJ2-1

CDR3aa: CASSPQGLNTEAFF
CDR3nt: TGTGCCAGCAGCCCACAGGGCCTGAACACTGAAGCTTTCTTT
abundance: .
v_gene: TRBV7-9
d_gene: .
j_gene: TRBJ1-1

CDR3aa: CATSGTGLYNEQFF
CDR3nt: TGTGCCACCAGCGGGACAGGCCTATACAATGAGCAGTTCTTC
abundance: many
v_gene: TRBV24-1
d_gene: TRBD1
j_gene: TRBJ2-1

CDR3aa: CASSYQDWRYEQYF
CDR3nt: TGTGCCAGCAGTTATCAGGACTGGCGATACGAGCAGTACTTC
abundance: .
v_gene: TRBV6-2/TRBV6-3
d_gene: .
j_gene: TRBJ2-7

CDR3aa: CASSSLAGLPSDTGELFF
CDR3nt: TGTGCCAGCAGTTCACTAGCGGGACTCCCATCTGACACCGGGGAGCTGTTTTTT
abundance: few
v_gene: TRBV6-6
d_gene: TRBD2
j_gene: TRBJ2-2

CDR3aa: CASRLLAGGFETQYF
CDR3nt: TGTGCCAGCAGACTACTAGCGGGAGGCTTCGAGACCCAGTACTTC
abundance: once
v_gene: TRBV2
d_gene: TRBD2
j_gene: TRBJ2-5

CDR3aa: CASSSRLTGDSYEQYF
CDR3nt: TGTGCCAGCAGCTCGAGATTGACAGGGGACTCCTACGAGCAGTACTTC
abundance: .
v_gene: TRBV7-6
d_gene: TRBD1
j_gene: TRBJ2-7

CDR3aa: CASSLFSGELFF
CDR3nt: TGTGCCAGCAGCTTATTCAGCGGGGAGCTGTTTTTT
abundance: .
v_gene: TRBV5-4
d_gene: .
j_gene: TRBJ2-2

CDR3aa: CSASLVPVSGRTDTQYF
CDR3nt: TGCAGTGCTAGTCTGGTTCCGGTTAGCGGGAGAACAGATACGCAGTATTTT
abundance: .
v_gene: TRBV20-1
d_gene: TRBD2
j_gene: TRBJ2-3

CDR3aa: CASSYRTGTNYGYTF
CDR3nt: TGTGCCAGCAGTTACCGGACAGGCACTAACTATGGCTACACCTTC
abundance: .
v_gene: TRBV6-5
d_gene: TRBD1
j_gene: TRBJ1-2

CDR3aa: CASSPAPGTSGSVLPHEQFF
CDR3nt: TGTGCCAGCAGCCCAGCCCCCGGGACTAGCGGGAGTGTCCTCCCTCATGAGCAGTTCTTC
abundance: few
v_gene: TRBV11-2
d_gene: TRBD2
j_gene: TRBJ2-1

CDR3aa: CASSSLRVAVYNEQFF
CDR3nt: TGTGCCAGCAGCTCCTTGCGGGTAGCGGTCTACAATGAGCAGTTCTTC
abundance: .
v_gene: TRBV28
d_gene: .
j_gene: TRBJ2-1

CDR3aa: CSADPRGGQLYEQYF
CDR3nt: TGCAGTGCGGACCCGAGGGGGGGGCAGCTCTACGAGCAGTACTTC
abundance: few
v_gene: TRBV20-1
d_gene: .
j_gene: TRBJ2-7

CDR3aa: CASSIVGRGNQPQHF
CDR3nt: TGTGCCAGTAGTATAGTAGGCAGGGGTAATCAGCCCCAGCATTTT
abundance: .
v_gene: TRBV19
d_gene: .
j_gene: TRBJ1-5

CDR3aa: CARSEGTSGANVLTF
CDR3nt: TGTGCCCGTAGTGAGGGGACATCTGGGGCCAACGTCCTGACTTTC
abundance: .
v_gene: TRBV19
d_gene: .
j_gene: TRBJ2-6

CDR3aa: CASSADATQYF
CDR3nt: TGTGCCAGCAGTGCTGACGCGACCCAGTACTTC
abundance: .
v_gene: TRBV28
d_gene: .
j_gene: TRBJ2-5

CDR3aa: CASSYSGSGSEQFF
CDR3nt: TGTGCCAGCAGTTACTCGGGTAGCGGGTCTGAGCAGTTCTTC
abundance: .
v_gene: TRBV6-5
d_gene: TRBD2
j_gene: TRBJ2-1

CDR3aa: CASSPQNRYEQYF
CDR3nt: TGTGCCAGCAGTCCCCAAAACCGCTACGAGCAGTACTTC
abundance: .
v_gene: TRBV27
d_gene: .
j_gene: TRBJ2-7

CDR3aa: CASSLAAGSSYNEQFF
CDR3nt: TGTGCCAGCAGCTTGGCGGCGGGCAGCTCCTACAATGAGCAGTTCTTC
abundance: few
v_gene: TRBV5-8
d_gene: .
j_gene: TRBJ2-1

CDR3aa: CASSPVGGTGELFF
CDR3nt: TGCGCCAGCAGCCCAGTCGGTGGCACCGGGGAGCTGTTTTTT
abundance: .
v_gene: TRBV4-1
d_gene: .
j_gene: TRBJ2-2

CDR3aa: CASQLHRETQYF
CDR3nt: TGTGCCAGCCAATTACATCGGGAGACCCAGTACTTC
abundance: .
v_gene: TRBV3-1
d_gene: .
j_gene: TRBJ2-5

CDR3aa: CASSLKKRQEGDTQYF
CDR3nt: TGCGCCAGCAGCTTGAAAAAGCGACAAGAGGGGGATACGCAGTATTTT
abundance: few
v_gene: TRBV5-1
d_gene: .
j_gene: TRBJ2-3

CDR3aa: CSVAGGQYEQYF
CDR3nt: TGCAGCGTTGCCGGCGGGCAGTACGAGCAGTACTTC
abundance: few
v_gene: TRBV29-1
d_gene: .
j_gene: TRBJ2-7

CDR3aa: CASSVEGLAGITDTQYF
CDR3nt: TGTGCCAGCAGCGTAGAGGGACTAGCGGGGATCACAGATACGCAGTATTTT
abundance: .
v_gene: TRBV9
d_gene: TRBD2
j_gene: TRBJ2-3

CDR3aa: CASYTESSYNEQFF
CDR3nt: TGTGCCAGCTATACTGAGAGCTCCTACAATGAGCAGTTCTTC
abundance: .
v_gene: TRBV6-5
d_gene: .
j_gene: TRBJ2-1

CDR3aa: CASSPEAGLVFNGELFF
CDR3nt: TGTGCCAGCAGCCCAGAGGCTGGACTAGTGTTTAACGGGGAGCTGTTTTTT
abundance: many
v_gene: TRBV7-6
d_gene: TRBD2
j_gene: TRBJ2-2